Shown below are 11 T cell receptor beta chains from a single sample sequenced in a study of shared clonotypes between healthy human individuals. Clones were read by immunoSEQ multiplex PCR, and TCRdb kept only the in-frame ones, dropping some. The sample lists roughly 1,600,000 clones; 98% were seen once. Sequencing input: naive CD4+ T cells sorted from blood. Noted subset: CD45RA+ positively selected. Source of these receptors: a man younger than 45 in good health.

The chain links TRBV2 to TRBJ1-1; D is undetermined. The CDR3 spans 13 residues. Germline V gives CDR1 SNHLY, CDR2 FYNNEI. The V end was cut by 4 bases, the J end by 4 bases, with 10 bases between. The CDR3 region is CASSGIMVTEAFF. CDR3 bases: TGTGCCAGCAGTGGCATTATGGTCACTGAAGCTTTCTTT.

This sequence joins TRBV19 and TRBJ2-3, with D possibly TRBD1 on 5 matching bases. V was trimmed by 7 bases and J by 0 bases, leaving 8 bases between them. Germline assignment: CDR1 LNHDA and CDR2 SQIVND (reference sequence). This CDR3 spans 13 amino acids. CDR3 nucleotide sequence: TGTGCCAGTAACAGACAGAGCACAGATACGCAGTATTTT. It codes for CASNRQSTDTQYF.

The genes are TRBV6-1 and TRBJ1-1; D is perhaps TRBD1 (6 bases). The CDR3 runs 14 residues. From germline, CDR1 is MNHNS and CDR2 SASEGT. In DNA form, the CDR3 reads TGTGCTAGCGACAGGAGGATAATGAACACTGAAGCTTTCTTT. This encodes CASDRRIMNTEAFF.

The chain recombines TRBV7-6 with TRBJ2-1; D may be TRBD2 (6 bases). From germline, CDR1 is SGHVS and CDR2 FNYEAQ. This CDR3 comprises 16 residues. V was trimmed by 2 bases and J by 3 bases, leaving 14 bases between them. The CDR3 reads CASSLRAGTFYNEQFF. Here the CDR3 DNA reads TGTGCCAGCAGCTTAAGGGCGGGAACCTTCTACAATGAGCAGTTCTTC.

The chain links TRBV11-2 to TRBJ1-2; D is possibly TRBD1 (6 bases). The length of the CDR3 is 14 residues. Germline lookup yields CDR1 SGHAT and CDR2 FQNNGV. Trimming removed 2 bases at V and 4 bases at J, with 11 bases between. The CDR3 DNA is TGTGCCAGCAGCTTACGAGGACAGTCCTATGGCTACACCTTC. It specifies CASSLRGQSYGYTF. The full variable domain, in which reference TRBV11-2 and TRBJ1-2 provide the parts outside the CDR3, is EAGVAQSPRYKIIEKRQSVAFWCNPISGHATLYWYQQILGQGPKLLIQFQNNGVVDDSQLPKDRFSAERLKGVDSTLKIQPAKLEDSAVYLCASSLRGQSYGYTFGSGTRLTVV.

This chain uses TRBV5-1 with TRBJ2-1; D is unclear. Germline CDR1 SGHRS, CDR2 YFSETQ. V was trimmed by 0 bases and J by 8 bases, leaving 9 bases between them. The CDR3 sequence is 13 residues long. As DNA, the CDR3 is TGCGCCAGCAGCTTGGACTCTCTCGATGAGCAGTTCTTC. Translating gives CASSLDSLDEQFF.

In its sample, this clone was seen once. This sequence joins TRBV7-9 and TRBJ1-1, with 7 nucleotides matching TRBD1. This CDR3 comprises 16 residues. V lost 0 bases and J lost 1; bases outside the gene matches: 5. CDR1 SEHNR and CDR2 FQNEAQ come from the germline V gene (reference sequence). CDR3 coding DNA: TGTGCCAGCAGCTTAGCAGGGGGCGCTGGGAACACTGAAGCTTTCTTT. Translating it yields CASSLAGGAGNTEAFF. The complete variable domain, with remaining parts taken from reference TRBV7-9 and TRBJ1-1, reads DTGVSQNPRHKITKRGQNVTFRCDPISEHNRLYWYRQTLGQGPEFLTYFQNEAQLEKSRLLSDRFSAERPKGSFSTLEIQRTEQGDSAMYLCASSLAGGAGNTEAFFGQGTRLTVV.

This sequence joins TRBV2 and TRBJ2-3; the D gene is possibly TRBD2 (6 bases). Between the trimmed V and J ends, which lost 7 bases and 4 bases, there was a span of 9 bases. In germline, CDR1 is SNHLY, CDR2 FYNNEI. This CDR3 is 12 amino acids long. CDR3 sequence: CASIRDSDTQYF. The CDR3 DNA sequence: TGTGCCAGCATCCGGGACTCAGATACGCAGTATTTT.

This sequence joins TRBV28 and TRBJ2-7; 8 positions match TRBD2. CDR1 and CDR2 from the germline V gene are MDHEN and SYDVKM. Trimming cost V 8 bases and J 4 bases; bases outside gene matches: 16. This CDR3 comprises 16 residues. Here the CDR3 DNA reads TGTGCCAGCTCAAGGTTATGGCTAGCGGGCTTATACGAGCAGTACTTC. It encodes CASSRLWLAGLYEQYF.

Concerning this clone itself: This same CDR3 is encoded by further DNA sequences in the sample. The CDR3 is CASSVVTGMNTEAFF. CDR3 bases: TGTGCCAGCAGCGTAGTAACAGGGATGAACACTGAAGCTTTCTTT. The chain uses TRBV9 and TRBJ1-1; D is possibly TRBD1 (6 bases). Germline V gene lookup returns CDR1 SGDLS and CDR2 YYNGEE. Between the trimmed V and J ends, which lost 0 bases and 0 bases, there was a span of 9 bases. CDR3 length: 15 residues.

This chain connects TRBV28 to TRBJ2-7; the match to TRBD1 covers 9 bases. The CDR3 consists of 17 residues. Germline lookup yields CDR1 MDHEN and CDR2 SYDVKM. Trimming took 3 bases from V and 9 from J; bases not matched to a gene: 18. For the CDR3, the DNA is TGTGCCAGCAGTTTCCAACAATCCGGGACAGGGATGGGGGTGCAGTACTTC. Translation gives CASSFQQSGTGMGVQYF.